This is a list of T cell receptor beta chains from one sample in a study of T cells after posttransplantation cyclophosphamide. Only in-frame clones appear in the TCRdb table, and some are missing; sequencing was by immunoSEQ multiplex PCR. The sample holds some 31,000 clones, and no clone turns up only once. Sequencing used PBMCs. These TCRs come from a young woman in good health and a related stem cell transplant donor. Both conserved end residues are trimmed from each CDR3. Fields, in order: J gene, V gene, CDR3 protein.

J gene: TRBJ1-5
V gene: TRBV4-1
CDR3 protein: ASSQAGQGSNQPQH

J gene: TRBJ1-4
V gene: TRBV5-1
CDR3 protein: ASSLGQGVNEKLF

J gene: TRBJ2-1
V gene: TRBV4-3
CDR3 protein: ASSQEAAGGYYNEQF

J gene: TRBJ2-2
V gene: TRBV4-3
CDR3 protein: ASSLGLAGELF

J gene: TRBJ1-2
V gene: TRBV29-1
CDR3 protein: SVRDRGGGYT

J gene: TRBJ1-3
V gene: TRBV5-5
CDR3 protein: ASSFAGTAGSGNTIY

J gene: TRBJ1-5
V gene: TRBV18
CDR3 protein: ASSPGGGSNQPQH

J gene: TRBJ1-1
V gene: TRBV6-1
CDR3 protein: ASSVMAGLLLSDAF

J gene: TRBJ1-1
V gene: TRBV9
CDR3 protein: ASSPTVRVTEAF

J gene: TRBJ1-4
V gene: TRBV5-1
CDR3 protein: ASSWTGDPGEEKLF

J gene: TRBJ1-5
V gene: TRBV28
CDR3 protein: ASSPPRQIIQH

J gene: TRBJ1-5
V gene: TRBV19
CDR3 protein: ASSGASWGNQPQH

J gene: TRBJ2-7
V gene: TRBV4-2
CDR3 protein: ASSQGAQGYEQY

J gene: TRBJ2-5
V gene: TRBV12-3/TRBV12-4
CDR3 protein: ASSRLLRRTSGDQETQY

J gene: TRBJ1-6
V gene: TRBV13
CDR3 protein: ASSLVRGSPLH

J gene: TRBJ2-3
V gene: TRBV27
CDR3 protein: ASSRFLAGLDTQY

J gene: TRBJ1-5
V gene: TRBV6-1
CDR3 protein: ASSENPDQQSQH

J gene: TRBJ2-6
V gene: TRBV7-2
CDR3 protein: ASSIIDRVSGANVLT

J gene: TRBJ2-7
V gene: TRBV6-6
CDR3 protein: ASTSTAGTAREQY

J gene: TRBJ1-4
V gene: TRBV18
CDR3 protein: ASSPRYGNEKLF

J gene: TRBJ2-1
V gene: TRBV4-2
CDR3 protein: ASSQDSLSRF

J gene: TRBJ2-7
V gene: TRBV19
CDR3 protein: ASNPTGRFEQY

J gene: TRBJ1-3
V gene: TRBV18
CDR3 protein: ASSPSQGDTIY

J gene: TRBJ2-7
V gene: TRBV6-1
CDR3 protein: ASSEWTGSPYEQY

J gene: TRBJ2-3
V gene: TRBV7-8
CDR3 protein: ASSLPGGPDTQY

J gene: TRBJ2-2
V gene: TRBV29-1
CDR3 protein: SVRLGYSDTGELF

J gene: TRBJ1-2
V gene: TRBV28
CDR3 protein: ASSQIMWRQVNYGYT

J gene: TRBJ2-3
V gene: TRBV7-3
CDR3 protein: ASSSRQGLASTDTQY

J gene: TRBJ1-1
V gene: TRBV7-9
CDR3 protein: ASSSRKGLAEAF

J gene: TRBJ2-3
V gene: TRBV18
CDR3 protein: ASSPERSTDTQY

J gene: TRBJ2-5
V gene: TRBV2
CDR3 protein: ASSEELSTQY

J gene: TRBJ1-1
V gene: TRBV12-3/TRBV12-4
CDR3 protein: ASSHDTGTHTEAF

J gene: TRBJ2-2
V gene: TRBV6-2/TRBV6-3
CDR3 protein: ASTLGLVTGELF

J gene: TRBJ2-7
V gene: TRBV5-1
CDR3 protein: ASSWGTGSYEQY

J gene: TRBJ2-3
V gene: TRBV13
CDR3 protein: ASSRQLAASTDTQY

J gene: TRBJ2-7
V gene: TRBV13
CDR3 protein: ASSSTYRNYEQY

J gene: TRBJ2-5
V gene: TRBV6-2/TRBV6-3
CDR3 protein: ASRSGGPQTQY

J gene: TRBJ1-3
V gene: TRBV5-1
CDR3 protein: ASSEGSSDGNTIY

J gene: TRBJ2-7
V gene: TRBV5-1
CDR3 protein: ASSLDAIASYEQY

J gene: TRBJ1-2
V gene: TRBV6-2/TRBV6-3
CDR3 protein: ASSRTGEDYGYT

J gene: TRBJ1-6
V gene: TRBV6-6
CDR3 protein: ASSYASPIYNSPLH

J gene: TRBJ2-5
V gene: TRBV12-3/TRBV12-4
CDR3 protein: ASSLVEGAGETQY

J gene: TRBJ1-1
V gene: TRBV6-1
CDR3 protein: ASRVTGATEAF

J gene: TRBJ1-4
V gene: TRBV30
CDR3 protein: AWSVHKGGEKLF

J gene: TRBJ1-4
V gene: TRBV5-4
CDR3 protein: ASSFTGGGEKLF

J gene: TRBJ2-1
V gene: TRBV11-3
CDR3 protein: ASSPGWEHNEQF

J gene: TRBJ2-1
V gene: TRBV4-3
CDR3 protein: ASSQEPPQGADNEQF

J gene: TRBJ1-5
V gene: TRBV12-3/TRBV12-4
CDR3 protein: ASTLGGGGQPQH

J gene: TRBJ1-2
V gene: TRBV11-2
CDR3 protein: ASSPGANYGYT

J gene: TRBJ2-7
V gene: TRBV11-2
CDR3 protein: ASSLGRTASYEQY

J gene: TRBJ1-1
V gene: TRBV6-5
CDR3 protein: ASRPTGGNTEAF